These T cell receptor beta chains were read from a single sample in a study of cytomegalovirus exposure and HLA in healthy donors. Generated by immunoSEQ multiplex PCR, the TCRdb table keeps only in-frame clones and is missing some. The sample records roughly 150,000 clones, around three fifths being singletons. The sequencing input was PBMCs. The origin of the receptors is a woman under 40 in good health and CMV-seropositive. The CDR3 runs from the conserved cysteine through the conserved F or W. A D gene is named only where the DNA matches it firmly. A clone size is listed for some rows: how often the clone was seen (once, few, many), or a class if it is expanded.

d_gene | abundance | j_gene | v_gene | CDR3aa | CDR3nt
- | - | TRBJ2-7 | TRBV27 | CASSFNQDYEQYF | TGTGCCAGCAGTTTTAATCAGGACTACGAGCAGTACTTC
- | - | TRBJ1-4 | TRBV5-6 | CASSLGELGEKLFF | TGTGCCAGCAGCTTGGGGGAACTAGGGGAAAAACTGTTTTTT
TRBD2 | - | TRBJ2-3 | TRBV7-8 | CASSRVAGVDPDTQYF | TGTGCCAGCAGTCGAGTGGCGGGAGTTGATCCAGATACGCAGTATTTT
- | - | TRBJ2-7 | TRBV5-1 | CASSKQGYEQYF | TGCGCCAGCAGCAAACAGGGCTACGAGCAGTACTTC
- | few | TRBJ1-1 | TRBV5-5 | CASSFGGLNTEAFF | TGTGCCAGCAGCTTCGGGGGGTTGAACACTGAAGCTTTCTTT
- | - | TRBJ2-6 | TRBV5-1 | CASSSSSSGANVLTF | TGCGCCAGCAGCTCCTCCAGCTCTGGGGCCAACGTCCTGACTTTC
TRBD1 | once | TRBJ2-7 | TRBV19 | CASSATGTGNGEQYF | TGTGCCAGTAGCGCAACCGGGACAGGGAACGGCGAGCAGTACTTC
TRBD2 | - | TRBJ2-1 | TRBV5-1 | CASSVGGGNEQFF | TGCGCCAGCAGCGTCGGCGGGGGAAATGAGCAGTTCTTC
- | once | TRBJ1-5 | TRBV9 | CASSEQGDQPQHF | TGTGCCAGCAGCGAACAGGGTGATCAGCCCCAGCATTTT
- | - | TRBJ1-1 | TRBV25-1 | CASSEGGTEAFF | TGTGCCAGCAGTGAGGGGGGGACTGAAGCTTTCTTT
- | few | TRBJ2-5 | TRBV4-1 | CASSLPGRGPETQYF | TGCGCCAGCAGCCTTCCCGGGCGGGGGCCCGAGACCCAGTACTTC
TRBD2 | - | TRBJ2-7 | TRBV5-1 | CASSKGGTSDISYEQYF | TGCGCCAGCTCCAAAGGTGGGACTAGCGATATCTCCTACGAGCAGTACTTC
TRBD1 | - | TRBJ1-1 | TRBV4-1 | CASSQDIGDRRVNTEAFF | TGCGCCAGCAGCCAAGATATAGGGGACAGGAGAGTGAACACTGAAGCTTTCTTT
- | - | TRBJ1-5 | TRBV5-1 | CASSLDPGSDQPQHF | TGCGCCAGCAGCTTGGACCCAGGTTCGGATCAGCCCCAGCATTTT
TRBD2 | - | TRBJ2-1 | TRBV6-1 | CASSGGTSGENEQFF | TGTGCCAGCAGTGGTGGGACTAGCGGGGAAAATGAGCAGTTCTTC
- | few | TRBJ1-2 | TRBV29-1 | CSVEGGGLRDLFGGYTF | TGCAGCGTTGAAGGCGGCGGGTTGCGAGATCTATTCGGTGGCTACACCTTC
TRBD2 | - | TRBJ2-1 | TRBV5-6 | CASSLGASGGKSGFF | TGTGCCAGCAGCTTGGGGGCTAGCGGGGGGAAGTCGGGGTTCTTC
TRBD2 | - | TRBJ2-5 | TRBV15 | CATTTSGVQETQYF | TGTGCCACCACAACTAGCGGCGTTCAAGAGACCCAGTACTTC
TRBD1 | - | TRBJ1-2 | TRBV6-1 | CASRVSAGGGYGYTF | TGTGCCAGCAGAGTGTCGGCAGGGGGCGGCTATGGCTACACCTTC
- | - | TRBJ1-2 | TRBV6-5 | CASSSTGMERGYTF | TGTGCCAGCAGTTCTACAGGGATGGAACGTGGCTACACCTTC
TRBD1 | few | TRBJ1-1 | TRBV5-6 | CASSYPTGPNTEAFF | TGTGCCAGCAGCTATCCGACAGGGCCTAACACTGAAGCTTTCTTT
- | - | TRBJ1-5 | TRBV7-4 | CASSARGNQPQHF | TGTGCCAGCAGCGCAAGGGGAAACCAGCCCCAGCATTTT
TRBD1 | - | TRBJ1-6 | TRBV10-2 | CASSDPAVGGAYNSPLHF | TGCGCCAGCAGTGACCCCGCGGTAGGGGGCGCCTATAATTCACCCCTCCACTTT
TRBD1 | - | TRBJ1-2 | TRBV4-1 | CASRTPGTGLNYGYTF | TGCGCCAGCAGGACTCCCGGGACAGGCCTCAACTATGGCTACACCTTC
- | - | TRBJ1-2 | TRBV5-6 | CASSLAQAIYGYTF | TGTGCCAGCAGCTTGGCACAGGCGATTTATGGCTACACCTTC
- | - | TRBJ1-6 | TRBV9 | CASSVDINSPLHF | TGTGCCAGCAGCGTAGACATAAATTCACCCCTCCACTTT
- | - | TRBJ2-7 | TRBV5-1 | CASSLGPGAPYEQYF | TGCGCCAGCAGCTTGGGGCCAGGGGCACCCTACGAGCAGTACTTC
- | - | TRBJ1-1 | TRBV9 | CASSALLGGHTEAFF | TGTGCCAGCAGCGCATTGTTAGGGGGACACACTGAAGCTTTCTTT
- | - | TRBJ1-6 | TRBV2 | CASRTDSGSPLHF | TGTGCCAGCAGGACAGACTCGGGCTCACCCCTCCACTTT
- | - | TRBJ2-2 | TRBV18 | CASSTLQGNGELFF | TGTGCCAGCTCGACTCTTCAGGGGAACGGGGAGCTGTTTTTT
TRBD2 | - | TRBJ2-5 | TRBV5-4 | CASSLSTSVETQYF | TGTGCCAGCAGCTTGAGCACTAGCGTGGAGACCCAGTACTTC
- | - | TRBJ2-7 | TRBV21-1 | CASSKVPRAQQYF | TGTGCCAGCAGCAAAGTGCCCCGAGCCCAGCAGTACTTC
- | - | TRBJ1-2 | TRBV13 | CASREQNNYGYTF | TGTGCCAGCAGGGAACAGAATAACTATGGCTACACCTTC
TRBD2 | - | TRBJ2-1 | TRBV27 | CASSLPPGLAGENEQFF | TGTGCCAGCAGTTTACCTCCGGGACTAGCGGGAGAGAATGAGCAGTTCTTC
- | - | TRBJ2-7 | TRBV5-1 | CASSFGTNSYEQYF | TGCGCCAGCAGCTTCGGGACAAATTCCTACGAGCAGTACTTC
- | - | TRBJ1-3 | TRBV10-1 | CASSEVSSGNTIYF | TGCGCCAGCAGTGAAGTCAGCTCTGGAAACACCATATATTTT
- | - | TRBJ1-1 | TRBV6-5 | CASSYGERDTEAFF | TGTGCCAGCAGTTACGGAGAGAGGGACACTGAAGCTTTCTTT
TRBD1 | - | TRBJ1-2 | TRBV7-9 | CASSLGDRGVGYTF | TGTGCCAGCAGCTTAGGGGACAGGGGCGTTGGCTACACCTTC
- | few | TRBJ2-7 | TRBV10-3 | CAIGGQGNYEQYF | TGTGCCATCGGCGGTCAGGGAAACTACGAGCAGTACTTC
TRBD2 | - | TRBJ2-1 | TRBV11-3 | CASSPGLAGAAYNEQFF | TGTGCCAGCAGCCCCGGACTAGCGGGGGCCGCTTACAATGAGCAGTTCTTC
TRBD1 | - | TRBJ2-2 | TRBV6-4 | CASSEGGAGELFF | TGTGCCAGCAGTGAAGGGGGCGCCGGGGAGCTGTTTTTT
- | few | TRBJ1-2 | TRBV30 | CAWSVGGGGPYGYTF | TGTGCCTGGAGTGTAGGCGGGGGGGGCCCTTATGGCTACACCTTC
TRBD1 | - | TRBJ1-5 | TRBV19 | CASSKMTGTQPQHF | TGTGCCAGTAGTAAAATGACAGGGACTCAGCCCCAGCATTTT
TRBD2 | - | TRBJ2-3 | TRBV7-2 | CASSWLAGGTDTQYF | TGTGCCAGCAGCTGGCTAGCGGGGGGCACAGATACGCAGTATTTT
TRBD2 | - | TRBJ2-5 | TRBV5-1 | CASSLTGTSGSAETQYF | TGCGCCAGCAGCTTGACCGGGACTAGCGGGAGTGCTGAGACCCAGTACTTC
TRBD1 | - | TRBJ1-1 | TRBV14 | CASSQEETGGNTEAFF | TGTGCCAGCAGCCAAGAGGAGACAGGGGGGAACACTGAAGCTTTCTTT
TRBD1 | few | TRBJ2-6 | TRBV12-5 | CASGCLYRDRVNVSGANVLTF | TGTGCTAGTGGTTGCCTGTACCGGGACAGGGTGAATGTCTCTGGGGCCAACGTCCTGACTTTC
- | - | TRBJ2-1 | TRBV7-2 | CASSLRGWQFF | TGTGCCAGCAGCTTACGGGGATGGCAGTTCTTC
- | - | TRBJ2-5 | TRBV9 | CASSSRGGETQYF | TGTGCCAGCAGCTCGAGGGGGGGAGAGACCCAGTACTTC
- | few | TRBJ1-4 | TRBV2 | CASRKDSLNEKLFF | TGTGCCAGCAGGAAAGACAGCCTTAATGAAAAACTGTTTTTT
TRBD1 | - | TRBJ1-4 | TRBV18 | CASSVGQASGEKLFF | TGTGCCAGCTCCGTCGGACAGGCCTCGGGTGAAAAACTGTTTTTT
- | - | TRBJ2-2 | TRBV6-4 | CASSFDRDTGELFF | TGTGCCAGCAGCTTCGACCGGGACACCGGGGAGCTGTTTTTT
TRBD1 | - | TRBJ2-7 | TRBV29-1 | CSVDRDRVAEQYF | TGCAGCGTTGATAGGGACAGGGTGGCCGAGCAGTACTTC
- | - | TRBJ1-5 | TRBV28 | CASLKMTGNNQPQHF | TGTGCCAGCCTTAAGATGACAGGAAACAATCAGCCCCAGCATTTT
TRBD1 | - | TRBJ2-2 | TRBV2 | CASSGRGQANTGELFF | TGTGCCAGCAGTGGCAGAGGACAGGCCAACACCGGGGAGCTGTTTTTT